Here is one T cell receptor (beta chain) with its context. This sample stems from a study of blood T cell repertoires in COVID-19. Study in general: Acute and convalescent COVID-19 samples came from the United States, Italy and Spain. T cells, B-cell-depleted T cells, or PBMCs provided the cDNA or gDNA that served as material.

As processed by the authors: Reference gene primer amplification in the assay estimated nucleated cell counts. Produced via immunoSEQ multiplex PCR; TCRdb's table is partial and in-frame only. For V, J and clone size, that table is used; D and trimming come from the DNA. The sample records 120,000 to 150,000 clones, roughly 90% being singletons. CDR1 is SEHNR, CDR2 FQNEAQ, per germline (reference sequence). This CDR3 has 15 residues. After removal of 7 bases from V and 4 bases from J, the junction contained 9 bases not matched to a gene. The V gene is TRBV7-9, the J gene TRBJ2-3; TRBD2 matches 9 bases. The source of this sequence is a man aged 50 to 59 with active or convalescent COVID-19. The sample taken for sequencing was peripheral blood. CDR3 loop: CASTISAGGADTQYF. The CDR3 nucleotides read TGTGCCAGCACCATATCGGCGGGGGGGGCAGATACGCAGTATTTT.